These 10 T cell receptor beta chains share one sample of origin, sequenced in a study of blood T cell repertoires in COVID-19. Assay: immunoSEQ multiplex PCR; the TCRdb copy retains only in-frame clones and omits some. The sample carries about 15,000 clones, around 85% recorded once. Sequencing was done on a sample of peripheral blood. These receptors were obtained from a human donor with active COVID-19. The donor label of this sample is uncertain.

This clone was observed a few times. The DNA of the CDR3 is TGTGCCAGCATTCGGGCCTCCTATACAGGGAACCAGCCCCAGCATTTT. Translated: CASIRASYTGNQPQHF. The chain uses TRBV28 and TRBJ1-5; possibly TRBD1 for D (6 bases). Germline values: CDR1 MDHEN, CDR2 SYDVKM. The CDR3 length is 16 residues. V was clipped by 7 bases and J by 7 bases, with 23 bases between them. The variable domain in full, with the rest retrieved from reference TRBV28 and TRBJ1-5, is DVKVTQSSRYLVKRTGEKVFLECVQDMDHENMFWYRQDPGLGLRLIYFSYDVKMKEKGDIPEGYSVSREKKERFSLILESASTNQTSMYLCASIRASYTGNQPQHFGDGTRLSIL.

This clone has only a few counts. This chain links TRBV2 with TRBJ1-6; D remains unclear. The length of the CDR3 is 15 residues. Germline loops: CDR1 SNHLY, CDR2 FYNNEI. The V end was cut by 3 bases, the J end by 7 bases, with 13 bases between. Here the CDR3 DNA reads TGTGCCAGCAGTGAGTTAGCCCCTGGGAATTCACCCCTCCACTTT. This sequence encodes CASSELAPGNSPLHF.

The J gene is TRBJ2-1, the V gene TRBV11-3, with 7 bases aligning to TRBD2. The V gene end was trimmed by 4 bases and the J gene end by 4 bases; junction bases not matched to a gene: 10. Looked up from germline, CDR1 is SGHNT and CDR2 is YENEEA. The CDR3 has 16 amino acids. The CDR3 sequence: CASSSGRGYSYNEQFF. CDR3 bases: TGTGCCAGCAGCTCTGGGCGGGGGTACTCGTACAATGAGCAGTTCTTC.

The chain employs TRBV7-2 and TRBJ2-7, with TRBD2 matching 7 bases. This CDR3 contains 13 residues. The V gene's germline CDR1 is SGHTA and CDR2 FQGNSA. The V gene end was trimmed by 2 bases and the J gene end by 4 bases; junction bases not matched to a gene: 2. The CDR3 loop is CASSLMGGYEQYF. CDR3 in DNA: TGTGCCAGCAGCTTAATGGGGGGGTACGAGCAGTACTTC.

The genes are TRBV4-3 and TRBJ2-1; maybe TRBD1 (5 bases). This CDR3 contains 13 residues. Germline V gene lookup returns CDR1 LGHNA and CDR2 YSLEER. Trimming pared 6 bases from V and 8 bases from J, leaving 14 bases between. For the CDR3, the DNA is TGCGCCAGCAGTCGAGGCAGGGCCGATGAGCAGTTCTTC. Amino acid sequence: CASSRGRADEQFF.

J is TRBJ2-3 and V is TRBV21-1; the table's TRBD2 call for D was not verified on the DNA. TRBV21-1 represents a pseudogene. The CDR3 totals 19 residues. This CDR3 is CASSLPGLAGGHGTNTQYF. CDR3 bases: TGTGCCAGCAGCCTACCGGGACTAGCGGGGGGGCATGGCACAAATACGCAGTATTTT.

The rearrangement uses TRBV2 and TRBJ2-1, with 11 bases fitting TRBD2. This CDR3 comprises 14 residues. Germline V gives CDR1 SNHLY, CDR2 FYNNEI. Germline trimming cut 6 bases from V and 9 bases from J; bases unmatched to any gene: 7. The CDR3 reads CASRALAGDLEQFF. In DNA form, the CDR3 reads TGTGCCAGCAGAGCACTAGCGGGAGATCTTGAGCAGTTCTTC.

The V gene is TRBV4-1, the J gene TRBJ2-1, with TRBD2 identical over 10 bases. Germline lookup yields CDR1 MGHRA and CDR2 YSYEKL. The CDR3 is made up of 15 amino acids. The V and J ends lost 1 base and 9 bases, in that order; junction bases with no gene match: 6. CDR3 amino acids: CASSQVLAGVAEQFF. The CDR3 nucleotides read TGCGCCAGCAGCCAAGTGCTAGCGGGGGTAGCTGAGCAGTTCTTC.

V and J are TRBV5-1 and TRBJ1-1; D remains ambiguous. V lost 4 bases and J 1 base, leaving 17 bases between the germline ends. Looked up from germline, CDR1 is SGHRS and CDR2 is YFSETQ. CDR3 length equals 16 residues. The CDR3: CASSPPWQAKNTEAFF. The CDR3 DNA follows: TGCGCCAGCAGCCCCCCTTGGCAGGCCAAGAACACTGAAGCTTTCTTT.

The sample holds one count of this clone. The V gene is TRBV4-2, the J gene TRBJ2-1, with D uncertain. V lost 3 bases and J lost 6, with 9 bases in between. Germline V gene lookup returns CDR1 LGHNA and CDR2 YNFKEQ. This CDR3 region has 13 residues. Here the CDR3 DNA reads TGTGCCAGCAGCCAGTTCGTGAGCAATGAGCAGTTCTTC. Amino acids: CASSQFVSNEQFF.